There are a few counts of the clone carrying this TCR beta chain. Its specificity is unknown. The sample belongs to a study of T-cell memory formation after mild COVID-19. TCRdb itself ran the 5' RACE reads through MiXCR, one entry per CDR3 protein. The sample has more than 300,000 distinct CDR3 sequences, around a fifth seen once. General study points: Mainly in CM and EM were contracting CD4+ clones; CD8+ were in EMRA.

The CDR3 loop spans 14 amino acids. Germline V gene sequence: CDR1 MNHEY, CDR2 SVGEGT. V lost 1 base, J lost 4 bases, and 8 bases lay in between. Specimen: PBMCs or a T cell subset sorted from them (not recorded which). This sequence joins TRBV6-2 or TRBV6-3 and TRBJ2-1; D uncertain. The origin of this receptor is a man aged 18 to 30 who had mild COVID-19 (a few samples of this study predate the infection). Cell type and time point are not known. CDR3 DNA sequence: TGTGCCAGCAGTTACTACTCGACTTACAATGAGCAGTTCTTC. Encoded protein: CASSYYSTYNEQFF.